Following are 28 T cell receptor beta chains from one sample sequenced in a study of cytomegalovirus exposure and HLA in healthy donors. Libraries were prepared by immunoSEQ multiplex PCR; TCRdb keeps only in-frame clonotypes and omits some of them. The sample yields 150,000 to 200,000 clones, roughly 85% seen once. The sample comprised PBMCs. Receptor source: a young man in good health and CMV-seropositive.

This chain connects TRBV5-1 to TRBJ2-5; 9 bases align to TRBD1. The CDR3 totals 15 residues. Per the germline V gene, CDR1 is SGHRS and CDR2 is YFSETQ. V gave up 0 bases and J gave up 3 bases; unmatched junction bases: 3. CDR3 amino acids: CASSLGTGGKETQYF. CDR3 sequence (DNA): TGCGCCAGCAGCTTGGGTACAGGGGGCAAAGAGACCCAGTACTTC. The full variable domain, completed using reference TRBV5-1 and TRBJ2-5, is KAGVTQTPRYLIKTRGQQVTLSCSPISGHRSVSWYQQTPGQGLQFLFEYFSETQRNKGNFPGRFSGRQFSNSRSEMNVSTLELGDSALYLCASSLGTGGKETQYFGPGTRLLVL.

DNA for the CDR3: TGCGCCAGCATCCTATCACCTAGCTCCTACAATGAGCAGTTCTTC. This translates into CASILSPSSYNEQFF. The chain couples TRBV5-1 to TRBJ2-1; D ambiguous. The CDR3 runs 15 residues. The V end was cut by 6 bases, the J end by 0 bases, with 13 bases between. Germline lookup yields CDR1 SGHRS and CDR2 YFSETQ.

The CDR3 is CASSFVGGSTEAFF. The CDR3 DNA reads TGCGCCAGCAGCTTCGTCGGGGGGAGCACTGAAGCTTTCTTT. The gene calls are TRBV5-1 and TRBJ1-1; possibly TRBD1 for D (5 bases). The ends were cut back, 2 bases at V and 4 bases at J, with 12 bases in the middle. The CDR3 length is 14 residues. CDR1 and CDR2 (germline): SGHRS, YFSETQ. Looking up the rest from reference TRBV5-1 and TRBJ1-1 gives the full variable domain: KAGVTQTPRYLIKTRGQQVTLSCSPISGHRSVSWYQQTPGQGLQFLFEYFSETQRNKGNFPGRFSGRQFSNSRSEMNVSTLELGDSALYLCASSFVGGSTEAFFGQGTRLTVV.

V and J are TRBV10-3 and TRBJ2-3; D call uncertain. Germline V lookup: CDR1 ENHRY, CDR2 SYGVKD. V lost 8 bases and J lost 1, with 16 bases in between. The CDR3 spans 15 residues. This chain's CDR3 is CAIRPDIPRTDTQYF. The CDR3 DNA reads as TGTGCCATCCGTCCAGACATCCCCCGCACAGATACGCAGTATTTT.

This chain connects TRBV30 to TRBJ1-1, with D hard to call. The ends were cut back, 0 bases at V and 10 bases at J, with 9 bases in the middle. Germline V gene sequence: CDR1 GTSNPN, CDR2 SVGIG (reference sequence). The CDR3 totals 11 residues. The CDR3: CAWSVSGRAFF. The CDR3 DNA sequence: TGTGCCTGGAGTGTATCCGGGAGAGCTTTCTTT. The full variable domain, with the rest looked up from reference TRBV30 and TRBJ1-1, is SQTIHQWPATLVQPVGSPLSLECTVEGTSNPNLYWYRQAAGRGLQLLFYSVGIGQISSEVPQNLSASRPQDRQFILSSKKLLLSDSGFYLCAWSVSGRAFFGQGTRLTVV.

The CDR3 nucleotides are TGTGCCAGCAGTTTATCTGTCAGGGGCAAAAACATTCAGTACTTC. Translated: CASSLSVRGKNIQYF. The chain has TRBV27 and TRBJ2-4, with a weak D call TRBD1 (6 bases). The length of the CDR3 is 15 residues. The V end lost 0 bases, the J end lost 3 bases, and 9 bases lay between the germline ends. The germline V gene encodes CDR1 MNHEY and CDR2 SMNVEV (reference sequence).

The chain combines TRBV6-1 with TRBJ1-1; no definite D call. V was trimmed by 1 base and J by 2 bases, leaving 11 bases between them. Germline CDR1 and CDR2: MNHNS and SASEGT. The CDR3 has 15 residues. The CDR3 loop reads CASSEDLQANTEAFF. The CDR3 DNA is TGTGCCAGCAGTGAAGACCTCCAGGCAAACACTGAAGCTTTCTTT.

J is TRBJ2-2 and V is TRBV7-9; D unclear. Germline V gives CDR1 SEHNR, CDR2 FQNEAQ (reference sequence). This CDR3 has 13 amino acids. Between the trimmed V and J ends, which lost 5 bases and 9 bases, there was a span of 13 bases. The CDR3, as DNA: TGTGCCAGCAGCCCCCCAGGTGCATGGGAGCTGTTTTTT. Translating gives CASSPPGAWELFF. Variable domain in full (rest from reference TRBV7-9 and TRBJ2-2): DTGVSQNPRHKITKRGQNVTFRCDPISEHNRLYWYRQTLGQGPEFLTYFQNEAQLEKSRLLSDRFSAERPKGSFSTLEIQRTEQGDSAMYLCASSPPGAWELFFGEGSRLTVL.

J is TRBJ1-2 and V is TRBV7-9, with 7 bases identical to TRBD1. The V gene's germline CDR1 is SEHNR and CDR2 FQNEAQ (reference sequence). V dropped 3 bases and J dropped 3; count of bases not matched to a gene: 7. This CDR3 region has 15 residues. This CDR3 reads CASSFPGQLDYGYTF. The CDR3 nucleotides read TGTGCCAGCAGCTTCCCGGGACAGTTGGACTATGGCTACACCTTC.

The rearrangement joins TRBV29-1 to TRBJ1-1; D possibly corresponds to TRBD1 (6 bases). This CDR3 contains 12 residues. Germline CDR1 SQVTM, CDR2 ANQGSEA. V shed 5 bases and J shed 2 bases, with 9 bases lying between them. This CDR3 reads CSVLQGNTEAFF. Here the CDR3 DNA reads TGCAGCGTTTTACAGGGAAACACTGAAGCTTTCTTT. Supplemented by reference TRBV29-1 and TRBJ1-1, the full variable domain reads SAVISQKPSRDICQRGTSLTIQCQVDSQVTMMFWYRQQPGQSLTLIATANQGSEATYESGFVIDKFPISRPNLTFSTLTVSNMSPEDSSIYLCSVLQGNTEAFFGQGTRLTVV.

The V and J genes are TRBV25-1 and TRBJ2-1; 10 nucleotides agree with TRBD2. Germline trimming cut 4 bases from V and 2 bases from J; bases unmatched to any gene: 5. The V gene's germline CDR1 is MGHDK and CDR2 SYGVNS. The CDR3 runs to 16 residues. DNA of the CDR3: TGTGCCAGCAGTGTACCGGGACTAGCGCCCTACAATGAGCAGTTCTTC. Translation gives CASSVPGLAPYNEQFF.

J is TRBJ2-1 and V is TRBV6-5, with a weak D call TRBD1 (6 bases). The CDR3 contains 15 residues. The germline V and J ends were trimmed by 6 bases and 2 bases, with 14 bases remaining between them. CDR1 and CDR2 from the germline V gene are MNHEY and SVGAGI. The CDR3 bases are TGTGCCAGCAGGTCAGGGGAAGCAGCCTACAATGAGCAGTTCTTC. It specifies CASRSGEAAYNEQFF.

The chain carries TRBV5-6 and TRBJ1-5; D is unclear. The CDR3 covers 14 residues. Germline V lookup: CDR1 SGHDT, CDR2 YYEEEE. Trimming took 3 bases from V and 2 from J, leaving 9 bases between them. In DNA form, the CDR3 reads TGTGCCAGCAGCTCATCAGGCGGCAATCAGCCCCAGCATTTT. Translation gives CASSSSGGNQPQHF.

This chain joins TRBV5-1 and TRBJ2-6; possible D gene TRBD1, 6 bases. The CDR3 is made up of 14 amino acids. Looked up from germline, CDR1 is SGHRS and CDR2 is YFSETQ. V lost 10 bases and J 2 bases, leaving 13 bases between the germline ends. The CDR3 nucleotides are TGCGCCTCCCGCCAGGGGACTGGGGCCAACGTCCTGACTTTC. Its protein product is CASRQGTGANVLTF.

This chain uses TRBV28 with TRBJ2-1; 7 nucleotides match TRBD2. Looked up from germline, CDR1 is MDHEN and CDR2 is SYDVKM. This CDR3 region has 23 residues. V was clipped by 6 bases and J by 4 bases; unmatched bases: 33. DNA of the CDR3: TGTGCCAGCAGCTTCCCCCCGGGACTACCTAGCAAACCGGCGATTCGGCATTACAATGAGCAGTTCTTC. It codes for CASSFPPGLPSKPAIRHYNEQFF.

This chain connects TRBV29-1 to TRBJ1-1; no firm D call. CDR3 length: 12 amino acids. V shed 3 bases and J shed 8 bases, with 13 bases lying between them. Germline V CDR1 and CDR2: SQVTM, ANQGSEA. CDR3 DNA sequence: TGCAGCGTTGAGCGAGGGCAGCTAGAAGCTTTCTTT. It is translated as CSVERGQLEAFF.

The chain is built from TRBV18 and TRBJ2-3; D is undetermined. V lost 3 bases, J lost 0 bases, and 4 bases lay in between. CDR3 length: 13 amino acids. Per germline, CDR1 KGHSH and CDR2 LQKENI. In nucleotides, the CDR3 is TGTGCCAGCTCACCGACTAGCACAGATACGCAGTATTTT. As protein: CASSPTSTDTQYF.

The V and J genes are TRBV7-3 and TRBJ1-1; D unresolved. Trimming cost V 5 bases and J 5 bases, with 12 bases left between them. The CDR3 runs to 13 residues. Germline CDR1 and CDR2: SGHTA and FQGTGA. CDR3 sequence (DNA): TGTGCCAGCAGCCTGGGAGGACGGACTGAAGCTTTCTTT. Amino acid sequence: CASSLGGRTEAFF.

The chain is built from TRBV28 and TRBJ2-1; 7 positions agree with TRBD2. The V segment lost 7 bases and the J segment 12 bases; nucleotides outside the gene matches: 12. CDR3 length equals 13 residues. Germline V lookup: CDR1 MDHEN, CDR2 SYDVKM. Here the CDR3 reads CASNLRASGWQFF. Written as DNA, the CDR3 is TGTGCCAGCAATCTTCGGGCTAGCGGTTGGCAGTTCTTC.

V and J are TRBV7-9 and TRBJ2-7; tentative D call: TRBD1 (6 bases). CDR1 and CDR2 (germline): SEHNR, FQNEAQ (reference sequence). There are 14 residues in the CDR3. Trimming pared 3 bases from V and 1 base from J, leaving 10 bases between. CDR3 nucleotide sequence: TGTGCCAGCAGCTTCCAGGGGAGATCCTACGAGCAGTACTTC. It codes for CASSFQGRSYEQYF.

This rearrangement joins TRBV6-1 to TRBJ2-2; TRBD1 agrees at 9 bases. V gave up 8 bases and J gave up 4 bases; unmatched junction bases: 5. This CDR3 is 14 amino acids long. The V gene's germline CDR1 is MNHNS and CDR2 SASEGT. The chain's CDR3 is CASRDRDGTGELFF. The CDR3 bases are TGTGCCAGCCGGGACAGGGACGGCACCGGGGAGCTGTTTTTT.

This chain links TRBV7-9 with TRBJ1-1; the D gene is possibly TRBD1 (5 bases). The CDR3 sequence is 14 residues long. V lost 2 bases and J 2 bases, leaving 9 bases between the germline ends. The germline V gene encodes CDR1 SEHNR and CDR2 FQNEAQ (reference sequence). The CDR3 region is CASSLSQGNTEAFF. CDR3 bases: TGTGCCAGCAGCTTATCTCAGGGTAACACTGAAGCTTTCTTT.

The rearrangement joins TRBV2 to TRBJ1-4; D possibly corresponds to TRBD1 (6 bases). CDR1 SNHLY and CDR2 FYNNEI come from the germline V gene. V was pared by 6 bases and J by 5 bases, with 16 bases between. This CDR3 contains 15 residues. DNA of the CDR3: TGTGCCAGCAGCGAGGGGGGGGCCGTGAATGAAAAACTGTTTTTT. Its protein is CASSEGGAVNEKLFF.

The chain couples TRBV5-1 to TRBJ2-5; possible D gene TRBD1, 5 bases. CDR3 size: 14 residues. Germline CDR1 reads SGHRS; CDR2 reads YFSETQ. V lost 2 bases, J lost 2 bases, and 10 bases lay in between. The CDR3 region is CASSFNQGQETQYF. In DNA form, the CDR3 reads TGCGCCAGCAGCTTCAATCAGGGACAAGAGACCCAGTACTTC.

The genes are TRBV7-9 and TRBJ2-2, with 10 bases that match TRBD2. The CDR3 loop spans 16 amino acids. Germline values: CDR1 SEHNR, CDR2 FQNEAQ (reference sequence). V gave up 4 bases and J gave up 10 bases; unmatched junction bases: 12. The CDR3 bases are TGTGCCAGCAGCTCTTCTAGCGGGAGTCCCCGGGTGGAGCTGTTTTTT. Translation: CASSSSSGSPRVELFF. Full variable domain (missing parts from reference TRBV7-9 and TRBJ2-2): DTGVSQNPRHKITKRGQNVTFRCDPISEHNRLYWYRQTLGQGPEFLTYFQNEAQLEKSRLLSDRFSAERPKGSFSTLEIQRTEQGDSAMYLCASSSSSGSPRVELFFGEGSRLTVL.

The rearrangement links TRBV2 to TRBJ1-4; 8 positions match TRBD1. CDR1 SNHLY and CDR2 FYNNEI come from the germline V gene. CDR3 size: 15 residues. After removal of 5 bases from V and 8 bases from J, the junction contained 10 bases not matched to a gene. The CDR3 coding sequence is TGTGCCAGCAGTAGACAGGGGACCGGGAGCGAAAAACTGTTTTTT. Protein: CASSRQGTGSEKLFF.

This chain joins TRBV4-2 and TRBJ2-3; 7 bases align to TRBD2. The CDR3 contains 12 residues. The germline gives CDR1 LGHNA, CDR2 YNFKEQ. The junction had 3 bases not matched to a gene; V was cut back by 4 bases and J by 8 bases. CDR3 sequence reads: CASSPGEGTQYF. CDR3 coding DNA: TGTGCCAGCAGCCCCGGGGAGGGTACGCAGTATTTT.

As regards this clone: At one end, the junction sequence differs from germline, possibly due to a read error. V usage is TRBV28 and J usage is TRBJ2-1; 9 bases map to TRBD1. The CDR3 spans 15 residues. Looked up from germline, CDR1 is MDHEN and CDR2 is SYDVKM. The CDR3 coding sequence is TGTGCCAGCAGACCGGGACAGGGCTCCAACAATGAGCAGTTCTTC. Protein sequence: CASRPGQGSNNEQFF.